What follows are 10 T cell receptor beta chains derived from one specimen sequenced in a study of human T cells and chemical hapten exposure (dated by TCRdb to the early 2020s). The sample's time point, from its label and the paper: pre-sensitization, week 0. The treatment or condition label corresponds to: therapeutic diphenylcyclopropenone sensitization with weekly scalp DPC. Libraries were made using RACE. TCRdb shows the sequencer as NextSeq 500. The public reads were run again by TCRdb, first through fastp at Q25 and then through MiXCR, and only productive beta chains were kept. A single entry per CDR3 protein holds the most common genes and DNA from its merged rows. Within this sample are approximately 57,000 distinct CDR3 sequences, with 9.9% of them counted one time only. 8% to 10% of the sample is held by the ten biggest clonotypes. The sequences come from whole blood, collected in connection with sensitization to the hapten diphenylcyclopropenone (DPC). These receptors originate from a man aged 35 to 55 with alopecia areata. Some clones in this sample may be carry-over from other donors' samples.

This clonotype was seen only a few times. The chain couples TRBV7-6 to TRBJ2-7; the match to TRBD2 covers 12 bases. In germline, CDR1 is SGHVS, CDR2 FNYEAQ. CDR3 size: 18 residues. V dropped 4 bases and J dropped 0; count of bases not matched to a gene: 10. Here the CDR3 reads CASSSLMLTSGSSYEQYF. CDR3 coding DNA: TGTGCCAGCAGCTCCCTAATGCTGACTAGCGGGAGCTCCTACGAGCAGTACTTC.

A note on this clonotype: The conserved phenylalanine or tryptophan is not found at the CDR3 terminus, so this likely reflects a read error. The chain links TRBV15 to TRBJ2-7; 10 bases fit TRBD2. This CDR3 has 13 amino acids. CDR1 LNHNV and CDR2 YYDKDF come from the germline V gene (reference sequence). Unmatched junction bases numbered 3, after V lost 6 bases and J lost 4 bases. CDR3 sequence: CATRVAGGYEQYY. CDR3 nucleotide sequence: TGTGCCACCAGGGTAGCGGGGGGATACGAGCAGTACTAC.

This clonotype was observed a handful of times. The chain uses TRBV11-1 and TRBJ1-1, with 9 bases lining up with TRBD1. V lost 6 bases to trimming and J lost 1 base; unmatched junction nucleotides: 6. CDR3 length: 15 residues. The germline V gene encodes CDR1 SGHAT and CDR2 FQDESV (reference sequence). CDR3 in DNA: TGTGCCAGCAGTCGTACAGGGGGCTCGAACACTGAAGCTTTCTTT. This gives the protein CASSRTGGSNTEAFF.

In this sample, this clonotype turned up many times. The chain carries TRBV12-3 or TRBV12-4 and TRBJ2-1; 9 positions match TRBD1. The length of the CDR3 is 17 residues. J lost 5 bases, V lost 3 bases, and 11 bases had no gene match. The CDR3 loop is CASSFAAFRDRDNEQFF. The CDR3 nucleotides are TGTGCCAGCAGTTTTGCCGCATTTAGGGACAGGGACAATGAGCAGTTCTTC.

This clonotype was found a few times. The chain combines TRBV7-6 with TRBJ2-5; D not certain. Germline CDR1 SGHVS, CDR2 FNYEAQ. The CDR3 totals 15 residues. V was pared by 1 base and J by 4 bases, with 13 bases between. The CDR3 DNA follows: TGTGCCAGCAGCTTAGGGGGTAGAGTCTTAGAGACCCAGTACTTC. Its translation: CASSLGGRVLETQYF.

The genes are TRBV2 and TRBJ2-7, with TRBD2 identical over 12 bases. The CDR3 length is 15 residues. Germline V gene sequence: CDR1 SNHLY, CDR2 FYNNEI. With V trimmed by 2 bases and J by 4 bases, 3 bases remained unmatched. DNA for the CDR3: TGTGCCAGCAGTGAACCTGGACTAGCGGGATACGAGCAGTACTTC. This encodes CASSEPGLAGYEQYF.

The chain combines TRBV5-1 with TRBJ2-2, with D uncertain. CDR3 length equals 15 residues. The ends were cut back, 2 bases at V and 0 bases at J, with 8 bases in the middle. The germline V gene has CDR1 SGHRS and CDR2 YFSETQ. The CDR3 nucleotides read TGCGCCAGCAGCTTAAAAGGGCCGAACACCGGGGAGCTGTTTTTT. Protein product: CASSLKGPNTGELFF. The full variable domain, its missing parts supplied by reference TRBV5-1 and TRBJ2-2, is KAGVTQTPRYLIKTRGQQVTLSCSPISGHRSVSWYQQTPGQGLQFLFEYFSETQRNKGNFPGRFSGRQFSNSRSEMNVSTLELGDSALYLCASSLKGPNTGELFFGEGSRLTVL.

This clonotype showed up just a few times. This sequence joins TRBV20-1 and TRBJ2-3; D might be TRBD2 (5 bases). V lost 3 bases and J 1 base, leaving 8 bases between the germline ends. The V gene's germline CDR1 is DFQATT and CDR2 SNEGSKA (reference sequence). This CDR3 contains 13 residues. This CDR3 reads CSARGSGTDTQYF. In DNA form, the CDR3 reads TGCAGTGCTAGGGGTAGCGGCACAGATACGCAGTATTTT.

Remarks on this clonotype: Since a much larger clone is just one base distant, this may be a read error. The rearrangement links TRBV5-6 to TRBJ2-4; 10 nucleotides line up with TRBD2. Germline values: CDR1 SGHDT, CDR2 YYEEEE. The CDR3 is made up of 16 amino acids. CDR3 nucleotides: TGTGCCAGCAGCTTGGGGCTAGCGGGAGTACTGGACATTCTGTACTTC. Its translation: CASSLGLAGVLDILYF.

This clonotype was seen a handful of times. The chain joins TRBV29-1 to TRBJ1-1; D not resolved. The germline V gene has CDR1 SQVTM and CDR2 ANQGSEA. CDR3 length: 10 amino acids. The V end was cut by 6 bases, the J end by 11 bases, with 13 bases between. CDR3 sequence reads: CSVFHVDAFF. The CDR3 DNA reads as TGCAGCGTCTTCCACGTTGACGCTTTCTTT.